The sample holds many counts of the clone carrying this T cell receptor (beta chain). TCRbeta library preparation incorporated unique molecular identifiers. MiXCR, run by TCRdb on the PCR reads, gives a single entry per CDR3 protein. The table includes approximately 590,000 distinct CDR3 sequences, under 12% detected once. The data were obtained in a study of T-cell reconstitution after alpha-beta-depleted transplantation in children. Germline loops: CDR1 SQVTM, CDR2 ANQGSEA. The CDR3 length is 12 residues. V was shortened by 4 bases and J by 4 bases, with 10 bases between the two germline ends. This clonotype originated in a human donor who donated a stem cell graft to a child with acute myeloid leukemia. This sample comprised PBMCs from the stem cell graft donor, obtained from the stem cell graft. The chain carries TRBV29-1 and TRBJ2-5, with a weak D call TRBD2 (5 bases). The CDR3: CSVVWRAETQYF. The CDR3 DNA reads as TGCAGCGTTGTTTGGCGGGCAGAGACCCAGTACTTC.